One T cell receptor beta chain is described in this entry. The method was immunoSEQ multiplex PCR; TCRdb's version includes in-frame clones alone and lacks a portion of them. The repertoire holds a few hundred thousand clones, approximately 85% seen once, with 5% to 8% in the top ten. This sample is drawn from a study of blood T cell repertoires in COVID-19. The CDR3 covers 13 residues. Deletions cut 5 bases from V and 6 bases from J, with 13 bases between. Germline assignment: CDR1 LGHDT and CDR2 YNNKEL (reference sequence). The chain joins TRBV3-1 (or the pseudogene TRBV3-2) to TRBJ1-1; D is unclear. The sequenced sample was PBMCs or T cells enriched from blood (not recorded which). The receptor was derived from a woman aged 45-59 years who had been exposed to COVID-19. This CDR3 is CASSFSAAAEAFF. The CDR3 DNA sequence: TGTGCCAGCAGCTTTTCGGCGGCCGCTGAAGCTTTCTTT.